These 29 T cell receptor beta chains were sequenced from one sample in a study of T cells in Graves' hyperthyroidism and ophthalmopathy. The CDR3 regions of TCR beta were amplified from RNA transcripts. HTBI primers drove first-round RT-PCR of the TCR CDR3. A single record per CDR3 protein comes from TCRdb applying MiXCR to the multiplex PCR reads. Of about 260,000 distinct CDR3 sequences listed, over 20% are singletons. The specimen was blood. The source of these receptors is a man aged 30-40 years with Graves' ophthalmopathy.

This clonotype was counted a few times. The chain combines TRBV5-6 with TRBJ2-7, with 7 bases fitting TRBD1. J lost 0 bases, V lost 1 base, and 7 bases had no gene match. From germline, CDR1 is SGHDT and CDR2 YYEEEE. The CDR3 has 16 amino acids. The DNA for the CDR3 is TGTGCCAGCAGCTTGAGCCCGGGACAGAGCTCCTACGAGCAGTACTTC. Its translation is CASSLSPGQSSYEQYF. Full variable domain (outside the CDR3, taken from reference TRBV5-6 and TRBJ2-7): DAGVTQSPTHLIKTRGQQVTLRCSPKSGHDTVSWYQQALGQGPQFIFQYYEEEERQRGNFPDRFSGHQFPNYSSELNVNALLLGDSALYLCASSLSPGQSSYEQYFGPGTRLTVT.

The rearrangement joins TRBV5-1 to TRBJ2-1; 8 nucleotides align to TRBD2. Germline CDR1 reads SGHRS; CDR2 reads YFSETQ. The junction had 6 bases not matched to a gene; V was cut back by 4 bases and J by 0 bases. CDR3 size: 16 residues. DNA of the CDR3: TGCGCCAGCAGCCCGGGGGGGCAGATCTCCTACAATGAGCAGTTCTTC. Translation: CASSPGGQISYNEQFF.

This clonotype was observed many times. The CDR3 nucleotides read TGTGCCAGCAGCCCACAGGTGGTTAACACTGAAGCTTTCTTT. It encodes CASSPQVVNTEAFF. The rearrangement joins TRBV28 to TRBJ1-1; the D gene is possibly TRBD1 (5 bases). The germline V gene encodes CDR1 MDHEN and CDR2 SYDVKM. The CDR3 runs to 14 residues. Deletions cut 6 bases from V and 2 bases from J, with 13 bases between.

This clonotype was seen a few times. The V and J genes are TRBV5-1 and TRBJ2-1; 8 bases fit TRBD2. The V gene's germline CDR1 is SGHRS and CDR2 YFSETQ. The CDR3 has 15 residues. With V trimmed by 0 bases and J by 9 bases, 8 bases remained unmatched. The CDR3 loop reads CASSLDLAGRGEQFF. DNA for the CDR3: TGCGCCAGCAGCTTGGATTTAGCGGGAAGGGGTGAGCAGTTCTTC.

This clonotype has at least ten counts. The CDR3 spells CAGDRDSYNEQFF. The DNA for the CDR3 is TGTGCCGGAGACCGGGACTCCTACAATGAGCAGTTCTTC. The rearrangement uses TRBV30 and TRBJ2-1, with a weak D call TRBD2 (5 bases). V lost 8 bases to trimming and J lost 0 bases, with 11 bases between them. The germline V gene has CDR1 GTSNPN and CDR2 SVGIG (reference sequence). The CDR3 sequence is 13 residues long. Variable domain in full (rest from reference TRBV30 and TRBJ2-1): SQTIHQWPATLVQPVGSPLSLECTVEGTSNPNLYWYRQAAGRGLQLLFYSVGIGQISSEVPQNLSASRPQDRQFILSSKKLLLSDSGFYLCAGDRDSYNEQFFGPGTRLTVL.

This clonotype was picked up many times. The rearrangement uses TRBV7-2 and TRBJ2-7; D remains ambiguous. The germline V gene has CDR1 SGHTA and CDR2 FQGNSA. V was cut by 3 bases and J by 3 bases, with 9 bases left in between. The CDR3 spans 13 residues. CDR3 sequence (DNA): TGTGCCAGCAGCTTGGGCCTCAACTACGAGCAGTACTTC. This translates into CASSLGLNYEQYF.

In its sample, this clonotype was seen many times. This chain links TRBV3-1 with TRBJ1-1; TRBD1 agrees at 9 bases. This CDR3 region has 16 residues. The junction had 6 bases not matched to a gene; V was cut back by 4 bases and J by 0 bases. The germline CDR1 and CDR2 sequences are LGHDT and YNNKEL (reference sequence). DNA of the CDR3: TGTGCCAGCAGCCTGGGACAGGGATTGATGAACACTGAAGCTTTCTTT. This sequence encodes CASSLGQGLMNTEAFF.

This clonotype was observed at least ten times. The chain joins TRBV11-1 to TRBJ2-3; 7 nucleotides line up with TRBD1. The junction had 7 bases not matched to a gene; V was cut back by 5 bases and J by 2 bases. The CDR3 covers 15 residues. CDR1 SGHAT and CDR2 FQDESV come from the germline V gene (reference sequence). This CDR3 reads CASSQRQGPTDTQYF. The CDR3, as DNA: TGTGCCAGCAGCCAACGACAGGGTCCCACAGATACGCAGTATTTT.

The J gene is TRBJ1-5, the V gene TRBV28; no clear D. Germline CDR1 and CDR2: MDHEN and SYDVKM. Between the trimmed V and J ends, which lost 6 bases and 5 bases, there was a span of 20 bases. This CDR3 contains 16 residues. The CDR3 DNA sequence: TGTGCCAGCAGGGCGAGGGATTCGGAGACCGATCAGCCCCAGCATTTT. Translated: CASRARDSETDQPQHF.

This clonotype has a count of ten or more. The chain couples TRBV12-3 or TRBV12-4 to TRBJ1-4, with D maybe TRBD1 (5 bases). The CDR3 runs to 18 residues. The V and J ends lost 3 bases and 0 bases respectively, with 17 bases between them. CDR3 protein: CASSLSGGAFATNEKLFF. The CDR3 bases are TGTGCCAGCAGTTTGTCGGGGGGTGCGTTTGCAACTAATGAAAAACTGTTTTTT.

This clonotype was recorded many times. V gene TRBV29-1 combines with J gene TRBJ1-1; D unresolved. V dropped 4 bases and J dropped 0 bases, with 12 bases sitting between them. Germline values: CDR1 SQVTM, CDR2 ANQGSEA. The CDR3 runs 14 residues. The CDR3: CSVVADTMNTEAFF. CDR3 bases: TGCAGCGTTGTGGCTGATACCATGAACACTGAAGCTTTCTTT.

This clonotype has at least ten counts. The chain combines TRBV20-1 with TRBJ2-1; D call uncertain. V dropped 6 bases and J dropped 1 base, with 13 bases sitting between them. This CDR3 contains 14 residues. Germline CDR1 and CDR2: DFQATT and SNEGSKA (reference sequence). In DNA, the CDR3 is TGCAGTGCCCCGAGTCGGTGGTCCTACAATGAGCAGTTCTTC. This sequence encodes CSAPSRWSYNEQFF.

A single count supports this clonotype. Given a much more abundant clone one base away, this may be a read error. J is TRBJ2-1 and V is TRBV7-2, with TRBD2 identical over 13 bases. Germline trimming cut 5 bases from V and 5 bases from J; bases unmatched to any gene: 3. CDR3 length: 15 amino acids. Germline V gene sequence: CDR1 SGHTA, CDR2 FQGNSA. CDR3 protein: CASSPGLAGHNEQFF. The CDR3 nucleotides read TGTGCCAGCAGCCCGGGACTAGCGGGACACAATGAGCAGTTCTTC. The whole variable domain, filled in from reference TRBV7-2 and TRBJ2-1, reads GAGVSQSPSNKVTEKGKDVELRCDPISGHTALYWYRQSLGQGLEFLIYFQGNSAPDKSGLPSDRFSAERTGGSVSTLTIQRTQQEDSAVYLCASSPGLAGHNEQFFGPGTRLTVL.

This chain connects TRBV7-9 to TRBJ2-7, with 7 bases fitting TRBD2. Germline V lookup: CDR1 SEHNR, CDR2 FQNEAQ (reference sequence). The CDR3 is 13 amino acids. Trimming removed 5 bases from V and 4 bases from J; junction bases left unmatched: 5. CDR3 coding DNA: TGTGCCAGCAGCGAAAATAGCGGGTACGAGCAGTACTTC. Encoded protein: CASSENSGYEQYF.

The table lists this clonotype with a count of one. The J gene is TRBJ1-1, the V gene TRBV14; D gene uncertain. Between the trimmed V and J ends, which lost 4 bases and 7 bases, there was a span of 10 bases. The CDR3 covers 12 residues. CDR1 SGHDN and CDR2 FVKESK come from the germline V gene. The CDR3 DNA reads as TGTGCCAGCAGCCTCGACAATTTTGAAGCTTTCTTT. It is translated as CASSLDNFEAFF.

Ten or more counts support this clonotype. The V gene is TRBV11-1, the J gene TRBJ1-1; D not resolved. This CDR3 has 13 amino acids. CDR1 and CDR2 from the germline V gene are SGHAT and FQDESV (reference sequence). V was clipped by 2 bases and J by 1 base, with 5 bases between them. CDR3 loop: CASSLNRNTEAFF. The DNA of the CDR3 is TGTGCCAGCAGCTTAAACAGGAACACTGAAGCTTTCTTT.

V gene TRBV9 combines with J gene TRBJ2-5; TRBD2 is a possible D gene (6 bases). The CDR3 contains 16 residues. CDR1 is SGDLS, CDR2 YYNGEE, per germline. The V end was cut by 4 bases, the J end by 2 bases, with 18 bases between. Here the CDR3 DNA reads TGTGCCAGCAGCCCCCGAGGGAGGCCAATACAAGAGACCCAGTACTTC. Residues: CASSPRGRPIQETQYF.

About this clonotype: An end of the junction differs from the germline gene, which may be a read error. V usage is TRBV5-1 and J usage is TRBJ2-6; the D is unclear. The length of the CDR3 is 16 residues. Germline CDR1 and CDR2: SGHRS and YFSETQ. The CDR3 is CASSLPLSSGANVLTF. The CDR3 DNA follows: TGTGCCAGCAGCTTGCCCCTTAGCTCTGGGGCCAACGTCCTGACTTTC.

To note about this clonotype: This may come from a read error, since a much larger clone is one base off. This chain links TRBV28 with TRBJ2-7; D call uncertain. This CDR3 comprises 12 residues. CDR1 and CDR2 (germline): MDHEN, SYDVKM. This chain's CDR3 is CASSRFSYERYF. In DNA, the CDR3 is TGTGCCAGCAGTCGTTTCTCCTACGAGCGGTACTTC.

The chain links TRBV3-1 to TRBJ2-1; 11 bases are a match to TRBD2. Trimming took 4 bases from V and 7 from J; bases not matched to a gene: 9. The CDR3 runs to 16 residues. Germline lookup yields CDR1 LGHDT and CDR2 YNNKEL (reference sequence). DNA of the CDR3: TGTGCCAGCAGCCCTATAGCGGGAGGGATTGGGAATGAGCAGTTCTTC. Translating gives CASSPIAGGIGNEQFF.

This chain connects TRBV6-2 or TRBV6-3 to TRBJ1-4, with 8 positions matching TRBD1. Germline V CDR1 and CDR2: MNHEY, SVGEGT. CDR3 length: 16 residues. Trimming cost V 6 bases and J 6 bases; bases outside gene matches: 12. The DNA of the CDR3 is TGTGCCAGCAGGAAGTTACAGGGGGGGCTGGATGAAAAACTGTTTTTT. Amino acids: CASRKLQGGLDEKLFF.

The chain employs TRBV28 and TRBJ1-6; D gene uncertain. Germline lookup yields CDR1 MDHEN and CDR2 SYDVKM. The V and J ends lost 7 bases and 4 bases respectively, with 14 bases between them. The length of the CDR3 is 15 residues. The DNA of the CDR3 is TGTGCCAGCACCCTGACGGGCGCGTATAATTCACCCCTCCACTTT. Residues: CASTLTGAYNSPLHF.

Many counts were recorded for this clonotype. The chain has TRBV30 and TRBJ2-3; no reliable D call. This CDR3 is 14 amino acids long. CDR1 is GTSNPN, CDR2 SVGIG, per germline (reference sequence). With 3 bases removed from V and 0 bases from J, the gap between germline ends came to 10 bases. CDR3 DNA sequence: TGTGCCTGGAGGCGCGGAACTAGCACAGATACGCAGTATTTT. Amino acid sequence: CAWRRGTSTDTQYF.

This clonotype has just a few counts. The genes are TRBV27 and TRBJ1-1; TRBD1 agrees at 9 bases. CDR1 MNHEY and CDR2 SMNVEV come from the germline V gene (reference sequence). This CDR3 region has 18 residues. V lost 5 bases, J lost 1 base, and 14 bases stayed unmatched. The CDR3 DNA is TGTGCCAGCAGTCCACCGGGGACAGGGCTAACCTCGAACACTGAAGCTTTCTTT. As protein: CASSPPGTGLTSNTEAFF.

The rearrangement links TRBV24-1 to TRBJ2-7; 7 bases map to TRBD1. V was clipped by 6 bases and J by 2 bases; unmatched bases: 12. Germline CDR1 KGHDR, CDR2 SFDVKD. The CDR3 is made up of 16 amino acids. The CDR3 coding sequence is TGTGCCACCAGTTATTCGCACCACGGGACAGCCTACGAGCAGTACTTC. Translated, it gives CATSYSHHGTAYEQYF.

CDR3 sequence (DNA): TGTGCCAGCAGCACGACCGGGACTCCCCAAGAGACCCAGTACTTC. Encoded protein: CASSTTGTPQETQYF. The gene calls are TRBV7-3 and TRBJ2-5; TRBD2 is a possible D gene (6 bases). Germline assignment: CDR1 SGHTA and CDR2 FQGTGA. This CDR3 spans 15 amino acids. With 5 bases removed from V and 1 base from J, the gap between germline ends came to 14 bases.

This chain joins TRBV28 and TRBJ2-7, with D tentatively TRBD1 (6 bases). The CDR3 is made up of 15 amino acids. The germline V gene encodes CDR1 MDHEN and CDR2 SYDVKM. Between the trimmed V and J ends, which lost 5 bases and 4 bases, there was a span of 18 bases. In DNA, the CDR3 is TGTGCCAGCAGTCTACATCTGGGGGCGAAGTACGAGCAGTACTTC. It specifies CASSLHLGAKYEQYF.

V gene TRBV5-4 combines with J gene TRBJ1-2; D gene unclear. V was trimmed by 2 bases and J by 3 bases, leaving 11 bases between them. This CDR3 is 14 amino acids long. The V gene's germline CDR1 is SGHNT and CDR2 YYREEE (reference sequence). CDR3 DNA sequence: TGTGCCAGCAGCTTTTCCGCGGGAGACTATGGCTACACCTTC. Encoded protein: CASSFSAGDYGYTF.

The chain uses TRBV19 and TRBJ2-1, with 8 bases identical to TRBD2. The CDR3 is made up of 15 amino acids. Per germline, CDR1 LNHDA and CDR2 SQIVND (reference sequence). Unmatched junction bases numbered 11, after V lost 4 bases and J lost 9 bases. This CDR3 is CASSTRTSSGTEQFF. DNA of the CDR3: TGTGCCAGTAGTACCCGGACTAGCTCTGGCACTGAGCAGTTCTTC.